This T cell receptor beta chain was captured in a study of blood T cells in healthy people across ages. Per-sample PBMC isolation yielded at least 7 million cells. Germline CDR1 DFQATT, CDR2 SNEGSKA (reference sequence). The ends were cut back, 3 bases at V and 6 bases at J, with 6 bases in the middle. The CDR3 runs to 10 residues. With a J-beta primer mix and a sample-barcoded 5' primer, a second PCR ran about 7 to 12 cycles. A single record per CDR3 protein comes from TCRdb applying MiXCR to the 5' RACE reads. The data contain roughly 1.5 million distinct CDR3 sequences, approximately 43% of them singletons. This clonotype appeared a few times. Its specificity is unknown. Findings and limits, study-wide: More naive CD4+ cells and higher diversity were found in long-lived than in aged donors. Estimated diversity, derived from one million T cells, was regarded as an underestimate.

This chain joins TRBV20-1 and TRBJ2-7; D remains ambiguous. The TCR was taken from a woman younger than 30 in good health. The sample was blood. The CDR3 loop reads CSASSVEQYF. For the CDR3, the DNA is TGCAGTGCTAGCTCGGTCGAGCAGTACTTC.